The next 27 T cell receptor beta chains were all read from a single sample in a study of blood T cell repertoires in COVID-19. Sequencing used immunoSEQ multiplex PCR; TCRdb keeps in-frame clones, though not all of them. The repertoire holds a few hundred thousand clones, with 90% as singletons. What was sequenced was peripheral blood. The receptors derive from a woman aged 55-70 years with COVID-19, enrolled during active disease.

As for this clone: Germline and junction disagree at one end, which may indicate a read error. V gene TRBV29-1 combines with J gene TRBJ1-2; 10 nucleotides align to TRBD1. Per germline, CDR1 SQVTM and CDR2 ANQGSEA. This CDR3 comprises 14 residues. Here the CDR3 reads CSVEVPGTGDGYTF. The CDR3 region has the DNA TGCAGCGTAGAAGTACCCGGGACAGGGGATGGCTACACCTTC.

The CDR3: CSVTGGRETQYF. In DNA form, the CDR3 reads TGCAGCGTCACAGGGGGCCGAGAGACCCAGTACTTC. V is TRBV29-1 and J is TRBJ2-5; 9 nucleotides agree with TRBD1. Germline lookup yields CDR1 SQVTM and CDR2 ANQGSEA. There are 12 residues in the CDR3. J gave up 4 bases and V 6 bases, and 3 bases lay outside the gene matches.

The rearrangement joins TRBV9 to TRBJ2-5, with 9 nucleotides matching TRBD1. The CDR3 sequence is 13 residues long. V dropped 7 bases and J dropped 7; count of bases not matched to a gene: 8. Germline loops: CDR1 SGDLS, CDR2 YYNGEE. This CDR3 reads CASGTGYVGTQYF. DNA of the CDR3: TGTGCCAGCGGGACAGGGTATGTTGGGACCCAGTACTTC.

V and J are TRBV27 and TRBJ2-1, with 8 bases matching TRBD1. Germline CDR1 MNHEY, CDR2 SMNVEV (reference sequence). CDR3 length: 13 amino acids. With V trimmed by 5 bases and J by 8 bases, 5 bases remained unmatched. CDR3 residues: CASSPGQGYEQFF. CDR3 nucleotide sequence: TGTGCCAGCAGTCCAGGACAGGGATATGAGCAGTTCTTC.

This clone was observed a handful of times. The gene calls are TRBV28 and TRBJ1-2; tentatively, D is TRBD1 (6 bases). The germline V gene has CDR1 MDHEN and CDR2 SYDVKM. The CDR3 consists of 12 residues. The germline V and J ends were trimmed by 5 bases and 7 bases, with 11 bases remaining between them. The CDR3 nucleotides read TGTGCCAGCAGTGGCTCAGGGGTTGGCTACACCTTC. This sequence encodes CASSGSGVGYTF.

The CDR3: CSASGGLGGGEKLFF. In DNA, the CDR3 is TGCAGTGCTAGTGGAGGGTTGGGAGGAGGTGAAAAACTGTTTTTT. This chain connects TRBV20-1 to TRBJ1-4; D not certain. The CDR3 has 15 residues. Germline V gene sequence: CDR1 DFQATT, CDR2 SNEGSKA (reference sequence). The ends were cut back, 3 bases at V and 7 bases at J, with 18 bases in the middle.

The chain has TRBV7-2 and TRBJ1-2; D unresolved. In germline, CDR1 is SGHTA, CDR2 FQGNSA. V lost 1 base, J lost 1 base, and 7 bases lay in between. This CDR3 spans 14 amino acids. The CDR3 here is CASSLGEFNYGYTF. The CDR3 nucleotides read TGTGCCAGCAGCTTAGGGGAGTTTAACTATGGCTACACCTTC.

The chain links TRBV5-1 to TRBJ1-6; D gene uncertain. V lost 0 bases and J 8 bases, leaving 6 bases between the germline ends. CDR1 is SGHRS, CDR2 YFSETQ, per germline. The CDR3 contains 13 residues. CDR3 nucleotides: TGCGCCAGCAGCTTGGAGGAGGATTCACCCCTCCACTTT. It specifies CASSLEEDSPLHF.

This chain connects TRBV4-1 to TRBJ1-4; D remains ambiguous. The CDR3 has 20 residues. Trimming pared 0 bases from V and 4 bases from J, leaving 24 bases between. The germline CDR1 and CDR2 sequences are MGHRA and YSYEKL. The CDR3 nucleotides are TGCGCCAGCAGCCAAGAGGTGACCGGGTCGATGCTTATCTATAATGAAAAACTGTTTTTT. It is translated as CASSQEVTGSMLIYNEKLFF.

This clone was seen more than once but under ten times. The chain employs TRBV2 and TRBJ1-4; D gene ambiguous. The length of the CDR3 is 13 residues. Deletions cut 7 bases from V and 1 base from J, with 7 bases between. Germline values: CDR1 SNHLY, CDR2 FYNNEI. The CDR3 sequence: CASKPGTNEKLFF. CDR3 in DNA: TGTGCCAGCAAGCCTGGAACTAATGAAAAACTGTTTTTT.

The V call is TRBV6-1, the J call TRBJ1-5, with 7 bases lining up with TRBD1. The V gene's germline CDR1 is MNHNS and CDR2 SASEGT. The V gene end was trimmed by 1 base and the J gene end by 9 bases; junction bases not matched to a gene: 9. CDR3 length: 15 amino acids. This CDR3 is CASSEDRAGGRPQHF. DNA for the CDR3: TGTGCCAGCAGTGAAGATAGGGCAGGGGGTCGGCCCCAGCATTTT.

The chain uses TRBV5-6 and TRBJ1-6; D is perhaps TRBD1 (6 bases). The CDR3 is made up of 14 amino acids. Germline CDR1 is SGHDT and CDR2 is YYEEEE. V was clipped by 5 bases and J by 5 bases, with 11 bases between them. The CDR3 region is CASRGTFDNSPLHF. The DNA for the CDR3 is TGTGCCAGCAGGGGGACATTTGATAATTCACCCCTCCACTTT.

The genes are TRBV25-1 and TRBJ1-3; D is unresolved. The CDR3 is 15 amino acids. V was cut by 5 bases and J by 0 bases, with 11 bases left in between. Germline values: CDR1 MGHDK, CDR2 SYGVNS. The CDR3 is CASSREGDSGNTIYF. The CDR3 bases are TGTGCCAGCAGTCGGGAGGGCGACTCTGGAAACACCATATATTTT.

As to this clone: One end of the junction does not line up with germline, which may come from a read error. The rearrangement joins TRBV6-2 or TRBV6-3 to TRBJ2-5; unclear D gene. The CDR3 loop spans 16 amino acids. The V gene's germline CDR1 is MNHEY and CDR2 SVGEGT. The CDR3 coding sequence is TGTGCCAGCAGTTACTCGTACGGTCCCGGATTAGAGGCCCAGTACTTC. Translation: CASSYSYGPGLEAQYF.

The chain employs TRBV7-9 and TRBJ1-1, with D possibly being TRBD1 (5 bases). The CDR3 runs 15 residues. Germline V gene sequence: CDR1 SEHNR, CDR2 FQNEAQ (reference sequence). Trimming cost V 2 bases and J 4 bases, with 14 bases left between them. DNA of the CDR3: TGTGCCAGCAGCTTAAGGGACTTTTGGGGCACTGAAGCTTTCTTT. As protein: CASSLRDFWGTEAFF.

This clone has only one observation. This chain uses TRBV19 with TRBJ2-3, with 16 bases lining up with TRBD2. The CDR3 length is 18 residues. CDR1 is LNHDA and CDR2 is SQIVND in the germline V gene (reference sequence). Losses at the gene ends were 2 bases for V and 5 bases for J; bases not matched to a gene: 7. CDR3 nucleotide sequence: TGTGCCAGTAGTATAACGGGACTAGCGGGGGGGCCTGGAGATACGCAGTATTTT. Amino acids: CASSITGLAGGPGDTQYF.

The J gene is TRBJ1-1, the V gene TRBV2; D possibly corresponds to TRBD1 (5 bases). CDR3 size: 14 residues. V lost 5 bases and J lost 4, with 14 bases in between. CDR1 SNHLY and CDR2 FYNNEI come from the germline V gene. For the CDR3, the DNA is TGTGCCAGCAGTCCCAGGCTAGGGGTCACTGAAGCTTTCTTT. Amino acids: CASSPRLGVTEAFF.

The rearrangement uses TRBV7-8 and TRBJ2-7; a possible D gene is TRBD2 (6 bases). The CDR3 extends over 16 amino acids. The germline V gene has CDR1 SGHVS and CDR2 FQNEAQ. The ends were cut back, 3 bases at V and 4 bases at J, with 19 bases in the middle. CDR3 residues: CASSFRGSGVHYEQYF. The CDR3 bases are TGTGCCAGCAGCTTCCGGGGGAGCGGCGTACATTACGAGCAGTACTTC.

The V gene is TRBV5-1, the J gene TRBJ2-1; D is unresolved. V lost 5 bases and J 0 bases, leaving 9 bases between the germline ends. The CDR3 totals 14 residues. CDR1 SGHRS and CDR2 YFSETQ come from the germline V gene. The CDR3 is CASRAQSSYNEQFF. CDR3 sequence (DNA): TGCGCCAGCAGGGCCCAAAGCTCCTACAATGAGCAGTTCTTC.

The chain employs TRBV7-2 and TRBJ1-3; D not resolved. V shed 4 bases and J shed 2 bases, with 9 bases lying between them. Germline V gene lookup returns CDR1 SGHTA and CDR2 FQGNSA. The CDR3 extends over 14 amino acids. CDR3 sequence: CASSWRNAGNTIYF. The CDR3 nucleotides are TGTGCCAGCAGCTGGCGGAATGCTGGAAACACCATATATTTT.

The chain joins TRBV19 to TRBJ2-7; no definite D call. The germline V gene encodes CDR1 LNHDA and CDR2 SQIVND (reference sequence). The CDR3 is 14 amino acids. Trimming removed 1 base from V and 3 bases from J, with 10 bases in between. CDR3 nucleotides: TGTGCCAGTAGTATAGCTGACTCTTACTACGAGCAGTACTTC. It specifies CASSIADSYYEQYF.

The chain uses TRBV24-1 and TRBJ1-6; D perhaps matches TRBD1 (5 bases). V lost 2 bases and J 0 bases, leaving 16 bases between the germline ends. Germline V gives CDR1 KGHDR, CDR2 SFDVKD. This CDR3 spans 19 amino acids. The CDR3 sequence: CATSDSAYRSPSYNSPLHF. In nucleotides, the CDR3 is TGTGCCACCAGTGATTCTGCCTACAGGTCTCCCTCCTATAATTCACCCCTCCACTTT.

This clone came up a few times. The chain uses TRBV20-1 and TRBJ1-1; TRBD1 matches 7 bases. Germline V gives CDR1 DFQATT, CDR2 SNEGSKA (reference sequence). The J segment lost 2 bases and the V segment lost 3 bases, leaving 6 bases of the junction unmatched. The CDR3 consists of 14 residues. The CDR3 DNA reads TGCAGTGCTAGTCCGACAGGGACCAACACTGAAGCTTTCTTT. It yields the protein CSASPTGTNTEAFF.

The chain has TRBV7-2 and TRBJ1-3; no firm D call. V was clipped by 1 base and J by 0 bases, with 4 bases between them. The CDR3 is 14 residues long. CDR1 is SGHTA and CDR2 is FQGNSA in the germline V gene. This chain's CDR3 is CASSLDTSGNTIYF. CDR3 in DNA: TGTGCCAGCAGCTTAGACACCTCTGGAAACACCATATATTTT. The full variable domain, its missing parts supplied by reference TRBV7-2 and TRBJ1-3, is GAGVSQSPSNKVTEKGKDVELRCDPISGHTALYWYRQSLGQGLEFLIYFQGNSAPDKSGLPSDRFSAERTGGSVSTLTIQRTQQEDSAVYLCASSLDTSGNTIYFGEGSWLTVV.

The CDR3 here is CASSLEGAGSNQPQHF. DNA of the CDR3: TGTGCCAGCAGCTTAGAGGGGGCAGGTAGCAATCAGCCCCAGCATTTT. This chain connects TRBV7-9 to TRBJ1-5; TRBD1 agrees at 7 bases. V shed 1 base and J 0 bases; nucleotides not matched to a gene: 3. Germline values: CDR1 SEHNR, CDR2 FQNEAQ (reference sequence). This CDR3 spans 16 amino acids.

This chain joins TRBV29-1 and TRBJ1-2, with D maybe TRBD1 (5 bases). Germline V lookup: CDR1 SQVTM, CDR2 ANQGSEA. Trimming cost V 4 bases and J 6 bases, with 12 bases left between them. This CDR3 contains 12 residues. The CDR3 reads CSVVDPGDGYTF. CDR3 sequence (DNA): TGCAGCGTTGTCGACCCGGGGGATGGCTACACCTTC.

V is TRBV5-1 and J is TRBJ1-4; 7 positions match TRBD1. The germline V gene has CDR1 SGHRS and CDR2 YFSETQ. V lost 4 bases, J lost 5 bases, and 14 bases stayed unmatched. The CDR3 has 17 amino acids. The CDR3 spells CASSPGKQGLGNEKLFF. The CDR3 DNA follows: TGCGCCAGCAGCCCCGGGAAACAGGGGCTGGGGAATGAAAAACTGTTTTTT.